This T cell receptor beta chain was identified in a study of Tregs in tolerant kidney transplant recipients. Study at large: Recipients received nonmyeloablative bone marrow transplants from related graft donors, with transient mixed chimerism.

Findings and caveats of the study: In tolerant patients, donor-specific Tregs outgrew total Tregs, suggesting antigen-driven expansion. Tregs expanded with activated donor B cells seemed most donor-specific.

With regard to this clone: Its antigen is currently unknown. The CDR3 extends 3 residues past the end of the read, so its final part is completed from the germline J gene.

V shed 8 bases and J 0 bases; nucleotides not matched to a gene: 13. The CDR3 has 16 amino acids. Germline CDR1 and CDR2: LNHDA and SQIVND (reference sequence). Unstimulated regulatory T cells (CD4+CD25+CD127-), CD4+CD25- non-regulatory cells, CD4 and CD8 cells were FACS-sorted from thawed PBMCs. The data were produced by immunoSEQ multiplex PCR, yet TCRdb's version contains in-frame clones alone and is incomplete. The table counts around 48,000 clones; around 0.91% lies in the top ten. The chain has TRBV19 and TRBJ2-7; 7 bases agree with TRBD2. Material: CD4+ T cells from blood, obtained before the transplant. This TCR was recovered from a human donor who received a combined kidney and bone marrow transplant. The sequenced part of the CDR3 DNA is TGTGCCAGTTCGAAAGTCGGTGGCGGGGGCTCCTACGAG. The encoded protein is CASSKVGGGGSYE. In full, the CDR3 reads CASSKVGGGGSYEQYF.